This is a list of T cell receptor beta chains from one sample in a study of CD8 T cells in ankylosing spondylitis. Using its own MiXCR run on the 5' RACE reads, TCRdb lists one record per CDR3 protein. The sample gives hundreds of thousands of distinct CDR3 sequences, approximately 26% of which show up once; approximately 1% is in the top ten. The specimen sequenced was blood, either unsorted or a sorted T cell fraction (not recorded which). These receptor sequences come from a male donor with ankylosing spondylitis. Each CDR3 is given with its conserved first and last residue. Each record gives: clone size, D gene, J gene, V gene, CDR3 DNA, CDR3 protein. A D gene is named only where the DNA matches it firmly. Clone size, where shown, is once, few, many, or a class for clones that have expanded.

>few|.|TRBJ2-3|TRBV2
TGTGCCAGCAGTACGGGAGCAGATACGCAGTATTTT
CASSTGADTQYF
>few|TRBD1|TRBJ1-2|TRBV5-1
TGCGCCAGCAGCTTGTTGCAGGGGGCGGTGGATGGCTACACCTTC
CASSLLQGAVDGYTF
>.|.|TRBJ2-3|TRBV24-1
TGTGCCACCAGTGATTTAGAGGGGCTCTCAGATACGCAGTATTTT
CATSDLEGLSDTQYF
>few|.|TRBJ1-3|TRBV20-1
TGCAGTGCTAGTAAGGGAAACACCATATATTTT
CSASKGNTIYF
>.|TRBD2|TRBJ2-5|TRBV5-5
TGTGCCAGCAGCCGAGGGACTAGCGGTCTCCAAGAGACCCAGTACTTC
CASSRGTSGLQETQYF
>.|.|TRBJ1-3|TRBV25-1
TGTGCCAGCAGTGAATATCGGGCAGGGGCAGGAAACACCATATATTTT
CASSEYRAGAGNTIYF
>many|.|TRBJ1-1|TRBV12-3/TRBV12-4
TGTGCCAGCAGTTTTTACAGGAACACTGAAGCTTTCTTT
CASSFYRNTEAFF
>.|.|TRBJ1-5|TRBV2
TGTGCCAGCAGTGCGACGGGTGATCAGCCCCAGCATTTT
CASSATGDQPQHF
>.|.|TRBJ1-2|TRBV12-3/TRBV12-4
TGTGCCAGCACTGGCGGTGGATATGGCTACACCTTC
CASTGGGYGYTF
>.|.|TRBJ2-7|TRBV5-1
TGCGCCAGCAGCCCTGGAGGCACCTACGAGCAGTACTTC
CASSPGGTYEQYF
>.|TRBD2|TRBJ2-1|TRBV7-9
TGTGCCAGCACCCCGCCGGCTAGCGGGAGTACGGGCGAGCAGTTCTTC
CASTPPASGSTGEQFF
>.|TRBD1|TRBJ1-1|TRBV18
TGTGCCAGCTCACCCTTAAGGCAGGGGGCCAGAAACACTGAAGCTTTCTTT
CASSPLRQGARNTEAFF
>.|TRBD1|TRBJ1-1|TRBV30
TGTGCCTTGTACCGGGACAGGGCCCCCCACACTGAAGCTTTCTTT
CALYRDRAPHTEAFF
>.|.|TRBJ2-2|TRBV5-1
TGCGCCAGCAGCTCACCCTCGGACACCGGGGAGCTGTTTTTT
CASSSPSDTGELFF
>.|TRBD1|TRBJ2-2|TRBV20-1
TGCAGTGCGCTCGTGACAGGGGGTGATAGGGTATCCGGGGAGCTGTTTTTT
CSALVTGGDRVSGELFF
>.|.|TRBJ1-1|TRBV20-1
TGCAGTGCTGCGGTGGGGGGCGCTGAAGCTTTCTTT
CSAAVGGAEAFF
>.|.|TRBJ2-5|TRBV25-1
TGTGCCAGCAGTAGGGCGGGCCAAGAGACCCAGTACTTC
CASSRAGQETQYF